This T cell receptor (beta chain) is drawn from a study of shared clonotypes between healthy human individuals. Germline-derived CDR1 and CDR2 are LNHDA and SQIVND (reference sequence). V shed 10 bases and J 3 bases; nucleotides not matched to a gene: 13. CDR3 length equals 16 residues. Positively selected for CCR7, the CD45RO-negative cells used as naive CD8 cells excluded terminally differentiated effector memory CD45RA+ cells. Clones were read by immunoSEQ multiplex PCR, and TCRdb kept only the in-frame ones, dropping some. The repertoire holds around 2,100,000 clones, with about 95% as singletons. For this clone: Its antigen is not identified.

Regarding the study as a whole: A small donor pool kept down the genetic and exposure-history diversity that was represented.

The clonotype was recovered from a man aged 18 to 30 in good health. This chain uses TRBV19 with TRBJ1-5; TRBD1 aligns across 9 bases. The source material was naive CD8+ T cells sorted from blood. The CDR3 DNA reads TGTGCCACCAATACCAGGACAGGGGAGAACAATCAGCCCCAGCATTTT. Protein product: CATNTRTGENNQPQHF.